Listed here are 27 T cell receptor beta chains from one sample, sequenced in a study of blood T cell repertoires in COVID-19. Sequencing was performed with immunoSEQ multiplex PCR; in TCRdb, only in-frame clones are kept and a portion is missing. The sample consists of 400,000 to 550,000 clones, approximately 90% of them appearing once. The sequencing input was peripheral blood. These receptors were taken from a woman in her 30s with acute or convalescent COVID-19.

J is TRBJ1-2 and V is TRBV7-7; D is uncertain. This CDR3 has 17 residues. The V end was cut by 4 bases, the J end by 0 bases, with 18 bases between. The germline CDR1 and CDR2 sequences are SSHAT and FNYEAQ (reference sequence). DNA of the CDR3: TGTGCCAGCAGCTCACCCCCCGAGCGGGGAGCTAACTATGGCTACACCTTC. Translated: CASSSPPERGANYGYTF.

The chain employs TRBV7-2 and TRBJ2-7, with D unresolved. The CDR3 contains 14 residues. V was shortened by 1 base and J by 7 bases, with 14 bases between the two germline ends. Germline V lookup: CDR1 SGHTA, CDR2 FQGNSA. This CDR3 reads CASSLVADVIEQYF. CDR3 sequence (DNA): TGTGCCAGCAGCTTAGTCGCAGATGTTATTGAGCAGTACTTC.

The V gene is TRBV15, the J gene TRBJ1-6; D not resolved. Between the trimmed V and J ends, which lost 2 bases and 4 bases, there was a span of 9 bases. The CDR3 has 15 residues. Germline CDR1 is LNHNV and CDR2 is YYDKDF (reference sequence). This CDR3 reads CATSRSRVYNSPLHF. In DNA, the CDR3 is TGTGCCACCAGCAGATCGAGGGTATATAATTCACCCCTCCACTTT.

This chain uses TRBV28 with TRBJ1-4, with 7 positions matching TRBD1. Losses at the gene ends were 1 base for V and 7 bases for J; bases not matched to a gene: 6. The germline CDR1 and CDR2 sequences are MDHEN and SYDVKM. This CDR3 is built from 15 residues. CDR3 sequence (DNA): TGTGCCAGCAGTTTATCCTCAGGGGGGAGTGAAAAACTGTTTTTT. Translation gives CASSLSSGGSEKLFF.

This clone came up once. This CDR3 is CASSGQQKNSGNTIYF. The CDR3 DNA follows: TGTGCCAGCAGCGGCCAACAGAAGAACTCTGGAAACACCATATATTTT. The chain uses TRBV9 and TRBJ1-3; D is uncertain. This CDR3 comprises 16 residues. Germline V gene lookup returns CDR1 SGDLS and CDR2 YYNGEE. Trimming removed 3 bases at V and 0 bases at J, with 13 bases between. Full variable domain (remainder filled in from reference TRBV9 and TRBJ1-3): DSGVTQTPKHLITATGQRVTLRCSPRSGDLSVYWYQQSLDQGLQFLIQYYNGEERAKGNILERFSAQQFPDLHSELNLSSLELGDSALYFCASSGQQKNSGNTIYFGEGSWLTVV.

The genes are TRBV5-1 and TRBJ2-1; D is uncertain. CDR1 and CDR2 from the germline V gene are SGHRS and YFSETQ. The V end was cut by 0 bases, the J end by 0 bases, with 7 bases between. The CDR3 covers 15 residues. CDR3 bases: TGCGCCAGCAGCTTGGCACCGAGCTCCTACAATGAGCAGTTCTTC. Its translation: CASSLAPSSYNEQFF.

V and J are TRBV5-6 and TRBJ1-4; no reliable D call. CDR1 and CDR2 (germline): SGHDT, YYEEEE. The CDR3 is 15 residues long. With 4 bases removed from V and 6 bases from J, the gap between germline ends came to 16 bases. DNA of the CDR3: TGTGCCAGCAGCAACGGCCCCGCGGCGTATGAAAAACTGTTTTTT. Its translation is CASSNGPAAYEKLFF.

The gene calls are TRBV4-1 and TRBJ2-3; TRBD2 might be the D (7 bases). Trimming left V 4 bases short and J 5 bases short, with 19 bases between. There are 16 residues in the CDR3. Germline values: CDR1 MGHRA, CDR2 YSYEKL. CDR3 in amino acids: CASSRVRGGPGDTQYF. In DNA form, the CDR3 reads TGCGCCAGCAGCCGAGTAAGGGGGGGCCCCGGAGATACGCAGTATTTT.

The rearrangement uses TRBV2 and TRBJ1-6, with 11 bases aligning to TRBD1. Germline CDR1 and CDR2: SNHLY and FYNNEI. The trim removed 9 bases at V and 8 bases at J, leaving 9 bases unmatched. The length of the CDR3 is 15 residues. CDR3 amino acids: CASAQRGQGDSPLHF. In DNA form, the CDR3 reads TGTGCCAGTGCCCAAAGGGGACAGGGGGATTCACCCCTCCACTTT.

This chain connects TRBV29-1 to TRBJ1-2; tentatively, D is TRBD1 (5 bases). This CDR3 has 12 residues. Germline CDR1 and CDR2: SQVTM and ANQGSEA. The germline V and J ends were trimmed by 5 bases and 7 bases, with 14 bases remaining between them. Here the CDR3 DNA reads TGCAGCGTTACAGGATTAGACTTTGGCTACACCTTC. It specifies CSVTGLDFGYTF.

Concerning this clone: The same CDR3 arises from other DNA sequences in this sample as well. This chain uses TRBV2 with TRBJ1-1, with D unresolved. V was trimmed by 5 bases and J by 1 base, leaving 8 bases between them. Looked up from germline, CDR1 is SNHLY and CDR2 is FYNNEI. The CDR3 runs to 13 residues. In DNA form, the CDR3 reads TGTGCCAGCAGTCCCGAGGGGAACACTGAAGCTTTCTTT. This codes for CASSPEGNTEAFF.

The chain employs TRBV28 and TRBJ2-5; TRBD1 is a possible D gene (5 bases). This CDR3 contains 13 residues. V was pared by 3 bases and J by 5 bases, with 10 bases between. CDR1 is MDHEN, CDR2 SYDVKM, per germline. Here the CDR3 DNA reads TGTGCCAGCAGTTTTGCAGGGCGGGAGACCCAGTACTTC. This sequence encodes CASSFAGRETQYF.

The V and J genes are TRBV10-3 and TRBJ2-5; TRBD2 agrees at 13 bases. With 6 bases clipped from V and 4 bases from J, the junction kept 8 bases outside the gene matches. CDR3 size: 16 residues. Germline V lookup: CDR1 ENHRY, CDR2 SYGVKD. The chain's CDR3 is CAISPQLAGGVETQYF. In nucleotides, the CDR3 is TGTGCCATCAGCCCTCAACTAGCGGGGGGGGTAGAGACCCAGTACTTC.

The CDR3 DNA follows: TGTGCCAGCAGCCTCATGCAGAGGCAGAACACTGAAGCTTTCTTT. Amino acid sequence: CASSLMQRQNTEAFF. The chain uses TRBV11-2 and TRBJ1-1; D remains ambiguous. V dropped 5 bases and J dropped 1 base, with 14 bases sitting between them. CDR1 and CDR2 from the germline V gene are SGHAT and FQNNGV. CDR3 length: 15 residues.

The chain links TRBV19 to TRBJ2-6; D possibly corresponds to TRBD1 (5 bases). V shed 5 bases and J shed 4 bases, with 15 bases lying between them. CDR3 length: 16 amino acids. CDR1 is LNHDA, CDR2 SQIVND, per germline (reference sequence). CDR3 protein: CASSRSPGIGANVLTF. The CDR3 DNA reads TGTGCCAGTAGTCGATCCCCAGGGATCGGGGCCAACGTCCTGACTTTC.

This chain joins TRBV15 and TRBJ1-2, with D perhaps TRBD1 (6 bases). CDR3 size: 17 residues. V lost 1 base to trimming and J lost 6 bases, with 21 bases between them. Germline V CDR1 and CDR2: LNHNV, YYDKDF (reference sequence). CDR3 in amino acids: CATSRGVVGRGRNGYTF. The CDR3 region has the DNA TGTGCCACCAGCAGAGGGGTCGTGGGCAGGGGCAGAAATGGCTACACCTTC.

The chain has TRBV3-1 (or the pseudogene TRBV3-2) and TRBJ2-2; weak D call: TRBD2 (5 bases). Between the trimmed V and J ends, which lost 1 base and 3 bases, there was a span of 15 bases. The CDR3 runs to 17 residues. Germline CDR1 is LGHDT and CDR2 is YNNKEL (reference sequence). The CDR3 sequence is CASSQVVIGGYTGELFF. Written as DNA, the CDR3 is TGTGCCAGCAGCCAAGTGGTTATCGGAGGATACACCGGGGAGCTGTTTTTT.

V is TRBV29-1 and J is TRBJ2-1, with TRBD1 as a possible D gene (5 bases). V lost 8 bases and J 9 bases, leaving 17 bases between the germline ends. Germline lookup yields CDR1 SQVTM and CDR2 ANQGSEA. The CDR3 sequence is 12 residues long. This chain's CDR3 is CSTAVQGTEQFF. Here the CDR3 DNA reads TGCAGCACGGCGGTCCAGGGTACTGAGCAGTTCTTC.

The rearrangement uses TRBV5-1 and TRBJ1-6; no reliable D call. The germline gives CDR1 SGHRS, CDR2 YFSETQ. CDR3 size: 15 residues. V dropped 5 bases and J dropped 4 bases, with 13 bases sitting between them. The CDR3 DNA is TGCGCCAGCAGTCCCGACGGACTTTATAATTCACCCCTCCACTTT. Translated: CASSPDGLYNSPLHF.

CDR3 loop: CASTPSLGGSTDTQYF. Written as DNA, the CDR3 is TGTGCCAGCACCCCCTCTTTAGGGGGTAGCACAGATACGCAGTATTTT. The chain uses TRBV27 and TRBJ2-3; D is perhaps TRBD1 (6 bases). V shed 7 bases and J shed 0 bases, with 17 bases lying between them. This CDR3 is 16 amino acids long. The V gene's germline CDR1 is MNHEY and CDR2 SMNVEV (reference sequence).

The V gene is TRBV9, the J gene TRBJ2-2, with D hard to call. The CDR3 runs to 14 residues. The V gene lost 0 bases and the J gene lost 3 bases, with 6 bases spanning the gap. Germline V lookup: CDR1 SGDLS, CDR2 YYNGEE. The CDR3 here is CASSVGVYTGELFF. The CDR3, as DNA: TGTGCCAGCAGCGTAGGAGTTTACACCGGGGAGCTGTTTTTT.

The chain employs TRBV11-1 and TRBJ2-7; a possible D gene is TRBD2 (6 bases). Germline V CDR1 and CDR2: SGHAT, FQDESV (reference sequence). CDR3 length equals 15 residues. The ends were cut back, 5 bases at V and 3 bases at J, with 17 bases in the middle. The CDR3: CASSAGTGYFYEQYF. CDR3 bases: TGTGCCAGCAGCGCGGGGACGGGATACTTCTACGAGCAGTACTTC. Drawing the rest from reference TRBV11-1 and TRBJ2-7, the complete variable domain is EAEVAQSPRYKITEKSQAVAFWCDPISGHATLYWYRQILGQGPELLVQFQDESVVDDSQLPKDRFSAERLKGVDSTLKIQPAELGDSAMYLCASSAGTGYFYEQYFGPGTRLTVT.

The chain joins TRBV6-6 to TRBJ2-7; 10 nucleotides align to TRBD1. This CDR3 spans 15 amino acids. Losses at the gene ends were 4 bases for V and 4 bases for J; bases not matched to a gene: 7. The germline V gene has CDR1 MNHNY and CDR2 SVGAGI (reference sequence). CDR3 region: CASSSPGTGVYEQYF. The CDR3 nucleotides are TGTGCCAGCAGTTCCCCCGGGACAGGGGTTTACGAGCAGTACTTC.

The chain has TRBV7-9 and TRBJ1-5; D gene unclear. This CDR3 region has 16 residues. Germline loops: CDR1 SEHNR, CDR2 FQNEAQ (reference sequence). V was shortened by 1 base and J by 2 bases, with 12 bases between the two germline ends. CDR3 bases: TGTGCCAGCAGCTTAGGTAACAGAAATGGCAATCAGCCCCAGCATTTT. This encodes CASSLGNRNGNQPQHF.

V usage is TRBV28 and J usage is TRBJ2-2, with D possibly TRBD2 on 6 matching bases. V dropped 4 bases and J dropped 2 bases, with 14 bases sitting between them. Germline V gene lookup returns CDR1 MDHEN and CDR2 SYDVKM. The CDR3 sequence is 16 residues long. The CDR3, as DNA: TGTGCCAGCAGTTCCCCCGGGACTTCAAACACCGGGGAGCTGTTTTTT. Its protein product is CASSSPGTSNTGELFF.

This chain joins TRBV6-5 and TRBJ2-3; TRBD2 matches at 7 bases. The trim removed 8 bases at V and 0 bases at J, leaving 2 bases unmatched. The germline V gene has CDR1 MNHEY and CDR2 SVGAGI. The CDR3 runs to 13 residues. DNA for the CDR3: TGTGCCAGCGGGCGGGGGAGCACAGATACGCAGTATTTT. Translated, it gives CASGRGSTDTQYF.

This clone is a singleton in its sample. Here the CDR3 DNA reads TGTGCCAGCCGTGGACAGGGGGCGGAAAACGTCCTGACTTTC. This translates into CASRGQGAENVLTF. The chain recombines TRBV2 with TRBJ2-6; 11 nucleotides align to TRBD1. From germline, CDR1 is SNHLY and CDR2 FYNNEI. The CDR3 has 14 amino acids. Losses at the gene ends were 8 bases for V and 10 bases for J; bases not matched to a gene: 7.